These 8 T cell receptor beta chains were all obtained from the same sample, sequenced in a study of blood T cell repertoires in COVID-19. Measured with immunoSEQ multiplex PCR; TCRdb has only the in-frame clones, and not every one. The sample includes 150,000 to 200,000 clones, about 87% of them seen just once. What was sequenced was peripheral blood. Receptors originate from a woman aged 70 to 79 with COVID-19, enrolled during active disease.

The V call is TRBV6-5, the J call TRBJ2-1; tentatively, D is TRBD1 (6 bases). The germline gives CDR1 MNHEY, CDR2 SVGAGI. Trimming left V 5 bases short and J 6 bases short, with 17 bases between. This CDR3 contains 15 residues. CDR3 nucleotides: TGTGCCAGCAGTCACAACAGGGAAAGGGTCAATGAGCAGTTCTTC. Protein: CASSHNRERVNEQFF.

This clone was seen a handful of times. The chain combines TRBV19 with TRBJ1-2, with D possibly TRBD1 on 5 matching bases. This CDR3 has 13 amino acids. Trimming stripped 8 bases from V and 5 bases from J, with 15 bases between. Germline values: CDR1 LNHDA, CDR2 SQIVND (reference sequence). CDR3 sequence reads: CASSPRGEYGYTF. The DNA for the CDR3 is TGTGCCAGTTCGCCGCGGGGGGAGTATGGCTACACCTTC.

The chain uses TRBV2 and TRBJ2-2, with 9 bases matching TRBD1. Trimming at V came to 5 bases and at J to 4 bases, leaving 5 bases not matched to a gene. CDR1 and CDR2 from the germline V gene are SNHLY and FYNNEI. This CDR3 contains 15 residues. For the CDR3, the DNA is TGTGCCAGCAGTATACAGGGGGCCGGCACCGGGGAGCTGTTTTTT. As protein: CASSIQGAGTGELFF.

This sequence joins TRBV10-2 and TRBJ2-6; D is unclear. The V and J ends lost 5 bases and 1 base respectively, with 3 bases between them. The CDR3 totals 13 residues. Per the germline V gene, CDR1 is WSHSY and CDR2 is SAAADI. The DNA for the CDR3 is TGCGCCAGCAGTCAATCTGGGGCCAACGTCCTGACTTTC. This encodes CASSQSGANVLTF.

The chain combines TRBV28 with TRBJ2-2; 8 bases fit TRBD2. This CDR3 region has 15 residues. The germline V gene has CDR1 MDHEN and CDR2 SYDVKM. Germline trimming cut 4 bases from V and 3 bases from J; bases unmatched to any gene: 4. CDR3 protein: CASSSSGGHTGELFF. The CDR3 nucleotides are TGTGCCAGCAGTTCAAGCGGGGGCCACACCGGGGAGCTGTTTTTT.

This chain uses TRBV4-2 with TRBJ1-1; D is unresolved. The CDR3 has 16 residues. Per the germline V gene, CDR1 is LGHNA and CDR2 is YNFKEQ. V was trimmed by 0 bases and J by 4 bases, leaving 15 bases between them. The CDR3 DNA is TGTGCCAGCAGCCAAGATGGCTTCCGGGGAGTCACTGAAGCTTTCTTT. It translates to CASSQDGFRGVTEAFF.

The chain carries TRBV9 and TRBJ2-2; 10 bases are a match to TRBD1. The CDR3 consists of 16 residues. V dropped 5 bases and J dropped 3; count of bases not matched to a gene: 7. The germline CDR1 and CDR2 sequences are SGDLS and YYNGEE. Here the CDR3 DNA reads TGTGCCAGCAGAGTAACGGACAGGGGGGACACCGGGGAGCTGTTTTTT. As protein: CASRVTDRGDTGELFF.

The chain employs TRBV7-2 and TRBJ2-1, with D perhaps matching TRBD2 (6 bases). Germline CDR1 SGHTA, CDR2 FQGNSA. The CDR3 is made up of 15 amino acids. Trimming stripped 3 bases from V and 0 bases from J, with 9 bases between. CDR3 sequence reads: CASSLEDYSYNEQFF. DNA of the CDR3: TGTGCCAGCAGCTTGGAGGACTACTCCTACAATGAGCAGTTCTTC.